The 18 T cell receptor beta chains below were found in one sample sequenced in a study of read filtering for tumor transcriptome and immune sequencing. The library was built from 400 to 500 ng RNA with molecular barcoded adaptors for alpha/delta and beta/gamma chains. TCRdb recomputed calls from the reads with MiXCR, one row per CDR3 protein. There are around 140,000 distinct CDR3 sequences in the sample; approximately 13% occur only once, and 7% to 9% lies in the top ten. Sample: a population of CD138-negative cells sorted from bone marrow. These receptors came from a donor at least 40 years old with multiple myeloma.

This clonotype has just a few counts. Likely a read error: the CDR3 ends without its conserved phenylalanine or tryptophan. The genes are TRBV3-1 and TRBJ1-1; possible D gene TRBD1, 5 bases. The germline CDR1 and CDR2 sequences are LGHDT and YNNKEL (reference sequence). V was pared by 1 base and J by 4 bases, with 10 bases between. This CDR3 comprises 14 residues. The chain's CDR3 is CASSQASRVTEAFS. CDR3 nucleotides: TGTGCCAGCAGCCAAGCCAGCAGGGTCACTGAAGCTTTCTCT.

Points on this clonotype: This clone may be a read error of a much larger clone one base away. V usage is TRBV20-1 and J usage is TRBJ2-5, with TRBD2 matching 11 bases. With 8 bases clipped from V and 5 bases from J, the junction kept 16 bases outside the gene matches. Germline assignment: CDR1 DFQATT and CDR2 SNEGSKA (reference sequence). The CDR3 has 16 amino acids. CDR3 nucleotides: TGCAGTCTCCAATGCTTTTCTAGCGGGAGGAAGGAGACCCAGTACTTC. Translated, it gives CSLQCFSSGRKETQYF.

This clonotype was detected many times. J is TRBJ1-2 and V is TRBV20-1, with 7 bases that match TRBD1. CDR1 and CDR2 from the germline V gene are DFQATT and SNEGSKA (reference sequence). The CDR3 covers 13 residues. The V and J ends lost 2 bases and 3 bases, in that order; junction bases with no gene match: 3. The CDR3 nucleotides read TGCAGTGCTAGAATGCAGGGGGACTATGGCTACACCTTC. It codes for CSARMQGDYGYTF.

This chain uses TRBV20-1 with TRBJ2-7, with 8 bases identical to TRBD1. The CDR3 has 14 residues. Trimming cost V 1 base and J 0 bases; bases outside gene matches: 2. CDR1 is DFQATT, CDR2 SNEGSKA, per germline (reference sequence). The DNA for the CDR3 is TGCAGTGCTAGAGGGGACAGGTTCTCCTACGAGCAGTACTTC. It is translated as CSARGDRFSYEQYF.

As regards this clonotype: The germline gene is not matched at one end of the junction; a read error may be the cause. This chain connects TRBV12-3 or TRBV12-4 to TRBJ1-2; 8 bases align to TRBD1. The CDR3 is 12 amino acids. This chain's CDR3 is CASSSGQGKVSF. The CDR3 DNA is TGTGCCAGCTCCTCCGGACAGGGAAAAGTCTCCTTC.

This clonotype came up many times. The chain joins TRBV7-2 to TRBJ2-2; 8 nucleotides line up with TRBD2. Per germline, CDR1 SGHTA and CDR2 FQGNSA. V shed 1 base and J 4 bases; nucleotides not matched to a gene: 2. This CDR3 spans 15 amino acids. The CDR3: CASSLVSGGTGELFF. CDR3 bases: TGTGCCAGCAGCTTAGTAAGCGGGGGCACCGGGGAGCTGTTTTTT.

In this sample, this clonotype turned up many times. The chain carries TRBV2 and TRBJ1-1; weak D call: TRBD1 (5 bases). The CDR3 contains 16 residues. V gave up 3 bases and J gave up 0 bases, with 14 bases separating them. Germline V gene data show CDR1 as SNHLY and CDR2 as FYNNEI. The CDR3 nucleotides are TGTGCCAGCAGTGATCAGGGTGGCAGACTGAACACTGAAGCTTTCTTT. Protein: CASSDQGGRLNTEAFF.

This clonotype appeared many times. V gene TRBV7-6 combines with J gene TRBJ2-4; TRBD1 agrees at 11 bases. The germline V gene encodes CDR1 SGHVS and CDR2 FNYEAQ. The CDR3 totals 13 residues. V shed 4 bases, J shed 9 bases, and the junction held 2 bases outside the gene matches. The CDR3 bases are TGTGCCAGCAGCTCTGGGACAGGGGGCATTCAGTACTTC. Translated, it gives CASSSGTGGIQYF.

This clonotype was recorded at least ten times. The rearrangement joins TRBV19 to TRBJ1-1; D is ambiguous. Trimming removed 1 base from V and 7 bases from J, with 7 bases in between. This CDR3 has 12 residues. Germline CDR1 is LNHDA and CDR2 is SQIVND (reference sequence). Here the CDR3 reads CASSIGQHEAFF. Here the CDR3 DNA reads TGTGCCAGTAGTATAGGGCAACATGAAGCTTTCTTT.

This clonotype has a single count. A single base separates this from a much larger clone, so it may be a read error. The chain has TRBV12-3 or TRBV12-4 and TRBJ1-1; 9 bases fit TRBD1. The CDR3 contains 15 residues. V lost 5 bases, J lost 5 bases, and 9 bases stayed unmatched. The CDR3 sequence is CASSIGGQGGTEAFF. The CDR3 DNA reads as TGTGCCAGCAGTATAGGGGGACAGGGCGGGACTGAAGCTTTCTTT.

This clonotype was recorded many times. J is TRBJ2-7 and V is TRBV2; possibly TRBD1 for D (5 bases). Trimming removed 2 bases at V and 1 base at J, with 9 bases between. Germline V gene sequence: CDR1 SNHLY, CDR2 FYNNEI. CDR3 length: 14 residues. The CDR3 DNA reads as TGTGCCAGCAGTGAACAGGGCAGTTCCTACGAGCAGTACTTC. It codes for CASSEQGSSYEQYF.

A word on this clonotype: A much larger clone is a single base away; this may be a read error. This is likely a read error, given that the CDR3 carries no conserved phenylalanine or tryptophan at its end. This chain uses TRBV19 with TRBJ1-2; D may be TRBD1 (5 bases). Germline V gives CDR1 LNHDA, CDR2 SQIVND (reference sequence). The CDR3 totals 11 residues. Trimming pared 4 bases from V and 8 bases from J, leaving 8 bases between. As DNA, the CDR3 is TGTGCCAGTAGTAGGACATCAGGCTACACCCTC. Amino acids: CASSRTSGYTL.

This clonotype was counted at least ten times. The chain is built from TRBV7-9 and TRBJ2-2; D is undetermined. The length of the CDR3 is 15 residues. Germline V CDR1 and CDR2: SEHNR, FQNEAQ (reference sequence). V was trimmed by 1 base and J by 1 base, leaving 7 bases between them. In DNA form, the CDR3 reads TGTGCCAGCAGCTTAGGTTGGGGGAACACCGGGGAGCTGTTTTTT. Its protein product is CASSLGWGNTGELFF. Full variable domain (missing parts from reference TRBV7-9 and TRBJ2-2): DTGVSQNPRHKITKRGQNVTFRCDPISEHNRLYWYRQTLGQGPEFLTYFQNEAQLEKSRLLSDRFSAERPKGSFSTLEIQRTEQGDSAMYLCASSLGWGNTGELFFGEGSRLTVL.

This clonotype was counted a few times. This chain joins TRBV29-1 and TRBJ2-5; tentatively, D is TRBD2 (7 bases). Trimming took off 7 bases at V and 5 bases at J, with 14 bases between the two ends. The CDR3 loop spans 12 amino acids. Germline V gene lookup returns CDR1 SQVTM and CDR2 ANQGSEA. Written as DNA, the CDR3 is TGCAGCGGGGCGGGGGCGGCGGAGACCCAGTACTTC. Its protein is CSGAGAAETQYF. Based on the CDR3 plus reference TRBV29-1 and TRBJ2-5, the full variable domain is SAVISQKPSRDICQRGTSLTIQCQVDSQVTMMFWYRQQPGQSLTLIATANQGSEATYESGFVIDKFPISRPNLTFSTLTVSNMSPEDSSIYLCSGAGAAETQYFGPGTRLLVL.

Concerning this clonotype: A much larger clonotype is one base distant, so this may be a read error. This chain joins TRBV27 and TRBJ2-4, with 8 bases identical to TRBD2. Per the germline V gene, CDR1 is MNHEY and CDR2 is SMNVEV (reference sequence). The CDR3 covers 14 residues. V lost 8 bases and J lost 4; bases outside the gene matches: 7. The CDR3 is CASGLAGSKNIQYF. CDR3 coding DNA: TGTGCCAGCGGATTAGCGGGATCTAAAAACATTCAGTACTTC.

In its sample, this clonotype was seen many times. The genes are TRBV7-9 and TRBJ1-1, with 7 bases fitting TRBD1. The CDR3 extends over 16 amino acids. Germline V lookup: CDR1 SEHNR, CDR2 FQNEAQ (reference sequence). Trimming took 7 bases from V and 4 from J; bases not matched to a gene: 15. The CDR3 here is CASTRGPTGSGTEAFF. The DNA for the CDR3 is TGTGCCAGCACCAGAGGGCCGACAGGGAGTGGCACTGAAGCTTTCTTT.

This clonotype was detected many times. The rearrangement links TRBV3-1 to TRBJ2-1; D call uncertain. V lost 1 base to trimming and J lost 8 bases, with 6 bases between them. Per germline, CDR1 LGHDT and CDR2 YNNKEL (reference sequence). The CDR3 consists of 12 residues. The chain's CDR3 is CASSQVIDEQFF. The DNA for the CDR3 is TGTGCCAGCAGCCAAGTTATCGATGAGCAGTTCTTC.

Worth noting for this clonotype: This may be a read error, as it is one base from a much larger clone. The V call is TRBV10-3, the J call TRBJ2-3; the D gene is possibly TRBD2 (6 bases). CDR1 is ENHRY, CDR2 SYGVKD, per germline. The CDR3 is 11 amino acids. The CDR3 bases are TGTGTCATCAGTGGGGGGGATACGCAGTATTTT. This encodes CVISGGDTQYF.